The 14 T cell receptor beta chains below all came from one sample that was sequenced in a study of spatial heterogeneity in lung cancer (dated by TCRdb to between 2019 and 2020). Study-wide conclusions, independent of this receptor: The tumor nonsynonymous mutation count correlated with the number of expanded alpha and beta TCRs within the tumor.

The library came from 5' RACE. The reads were generated on a NextSeq 500. Using fastp trimming at Q25 and MiXCR clonotype assembly, TCRdb reanalyzed the public sequencing data and kept in-frame beta chains. Identical CDR3 proteins give one entry, which carries the most common genes and DNA. The sample table records 25,000 to 30,000 distinct CDR3 sequences; just over 7% of these occur just once. The ten largest clonotypes hold roughly a quarter of the sample. Their antigen targets remain unknown. What this sample's time point label stands for: sample taken at primary tumor resection. The sample in question was lung tumor tissue, obtained at surgery. The source is a male donor with early-stage non-small cell lung cancer.

This clonotype was seen a handful of times. The J gene is TRBJ1-4, the V gene TRBV7-2, with D possibly TRBD1 on 6 matching bases. The germline CDR1 and CDR2 sequences are SGHTA and FQGNSA. The CDR3 runs 14 residues. The germline V and J ends were trimmed by 5 bases and 5 bases, with 12 bases remaining between them. The CDR3 spells CASSLDRSNEKLFF. In nucleotides, the CDR3 is TGTGCCAGCAGCCTGGACAGAAGCAATGAAAAACTGTTTTTT.

This clonotype was found many times. V gene TRBV11-2 combines with J gene TRBJ2-4; TRBD1 agrees at 7 bases. Germline assignment: CDR1 SGHAT and CDR2 FQNNGV. V shed 1 base, J shed 2 bases, and the junction held 5 bases outside the gene matches. The CDR3 sequence is 16 residues long. CDR3 sequence: CASSLVGQTPKNIQYF. The CDR3 nucleotides read TGTGCCAGCAGCTTAGTGGGACAGACTCCCAAAAACATTCAGTACTTC.

This clonotype has ten or more counts. The V and J genes are TRBV20-1 and TRBJ2-7; no reliable D call. V was pared by 6 bases and J by 3 bases, with 9 bases between. Germline V gene data show CDR1 as DFQATT and CDR2 as SNEGSKA (reference sequence). The CDR3 consists of 11 residues. The CDR3 sequence: CSAQDLYEQYF. The CDR3 DNA reads TGCAGTGCCCAAGATCTCTACGAGCAGTACTTC.

At least ten counts were recorded for this clonotype. The V gene is TRBV29-1, the J gene TRBJ1-4, with D possibly matching TRBD1 (5 bases). V was shortened by 8 bases and J by 11 bases, with 21 bases between the two germline ends. Germline lookup yields CDR1 SQVTM and CDR2 ANQGSEA. This CDR3 is 13 amino acids long. The DNA for the CDR3 is TGCAGCACTCTAGCGGGGGGTACGGGCAAACTGTTTTTT. As protein: CSTLAGGTGKLFF.

There are many counts of this clonotype. The chain joins TRBV12-3 or TRBV12-4 to TRBJ2-7, with D perhaps matching TRBD1 or TRBD2 (5 bases each). V was trimmed by 8 bases and J by 7 bases, leaving 15 bases between them. The CDR3 is made up of 12 amino acids. The CDR3 loop is CASSGGGREQYF. The CDR3 nucleotides read TGTGCCAGCTCTGGGGGTGGTAGGGAGCAGTACTTC.

This clonotype was seen only a few times. This chain uses TRBV10-1 with TRBJ2-5; D is perhaps TRBD2 (5 bases). Germline lookup yields CDR1 WNHNN and CDR2 SYGVQD (reference sequence). The V end lost 0 bases, the J end lost 7 bases, and 12 bases lay between the germline ends. The CDR3 covers 14 residues. CDR3 in DNA: TGCGCCAGCAGTGAGTCGAGGGATCTCGGGACCCAGTACTTC. Its protein product is CASSESRDLGTQYF.

This clonotype was detected ten times or more. This chain connects TRBV18 to TRBJ2-5; 9 bases match TRBD1. Germline V gene lookup returns CDR1 KGHSH and CDR2 LQKENI. The CDR3 loop spans 14 amino acids. V shed 3 bases and J 3 bases; nucleotides not matched to a gene: 2. The CDR3 region is CASSPWTGEETQYF. In nucleotides, the CDR3 is TGTGCCAGCTCACCCTGGACAGGGGAAGAGACCCAGTACTTC.

This clonotype was counted many times. This chain links TRBV29-1 with TRBJ1-1, with D possibly TRBD1 on 5 matching bases. The CDR3 loop spans 14 amino acids. Germline V gene lookup returns CDR1 SQVTM and CDR2 ANQGSEA. V shed 6 bases and J shed 1 base, with 15 bases lying between them. The CDR3 protein is CSVKGQVQNTEAFF. CDR3 coding DNA: TGCAGCGTCAAGGGGCAGGTCCAGAACACTGAAGCTTTCTTT. The full variable domain, with the rest looked up from reference TRBV29-1 and TRBJ1-1, is SAVISQKPSRDICQRGTSLTIQCQVDSQVTMMFWYRQQPGQSLTLIATANQGSEATYESGFVIDKFPISRPNLTFSTLTVSNMSPEDSSIYLCSVKGQVQNTEAFFGQGTRLTVV.

The chain carries TRBV5-4 and TRBJ1-1, with D possibly being TRBD1 (6 bases). With 4 bases removed from V and 5 bases from J, the gap between germline ends came to 12 bases. Germline V gene lookup returns CDR1 SGHNT and CDR2 YYREEE (reference sequence). The CDR3 extends over 13 amino acids. CDR3 sequence: CASSQQGRTEAFF. The CDR3 region has the DNA TGTGCCAGCAGCCAACAGGGAAGGACTGAAGCTTTCTTT.

J is TRBJ2-3 and V is TRBV7-2, with D unclear. CDR3 length: 10 amino acids. Germline V gene sequence: CDR1 SGHTA, CDR2 FQGNSA. The V end lost 1 base, the J end lost 11 bases, and 4 bases lay between the germline ends. The CDR3 DNA sequence: TGTGCCAGCAGCTTAGAGATGCAGTATTTT. Translating gives CASSLEMQYF.

This chain joins TRBV9 and TRBJ1-1; possibly TRBD1 for D (6 bases). CDR3 length: 15 amino acids. Germline V gives CDR1 SGDLS, CDR2 YYNGEE. V shed 0 bases and J shed 3 bases, with 12 bases lying between them. As DNA, the CDR3 is TGTGCCAGCAGCGTAGCCCCCCAGGGGCACACTGAAGCTTTCTTT. It yields the protein CASSVAPQGHTEAFF.

This clonotype was seen repeatedly, ten times or more. The chain carries TRBV18 and TRBJ2-3; D is uncertain. Trimming stripped 3 bases from V and 1 base from J, with 8 bases between. The CDR3 consists of 14 residues. The germline CDR1 and CDR2 sequences are KGHSH and LQKENI. The CDR3 protein is CASSPDTRTDTQYF. DNA for the CDR3: TGTGCCAGCTCACCGGATACACGCACAGATACGCAGTATTTT.

In this sample, this clonotype turned up a few times. The rearrangement uses TRBV3-1 and TRBJ1-2, with 10 nucleotides matching TRBD1. Germline-derived CDR1 and CDR2 are LGHDT and YNNKEL (reference sequence). The junction had 7 bases not matched to a gene; V was cut back by 1 base and J by 8 bases. This CDR3 has 15 residues. CDR3 in DNA: TGTGCCAGCAGCCAAGCCGCGGGACAGGGGAGAGGCTACACCTTC. Amino acids: CASSQAAGQGRGYTF.

This clonotype has ten or more counts. The J gene is TRBJ1-4, the V gene TRBV28; 7 bases align to TRBD1. Trimming at V came to 5 bases and at J to 8 bases, leaving 5 bases not matched to a gene. The CDR3 loop spans 13 amino acids. In germline, CDR1 is MDHEN, CDR2 SYDVKM. The chain's CDR3 is CASSLGTAEKLFF. The CDR3 DNA reads TGTGCCAGCAGTCTAGGGACAGCGGAAAAACTGTTTTTT.